This TCR beta chain is from a study of CD8 T cells in ankylosing spondylitis. Study-level points and caveats: Made up of eight highly homologous variants, a TCR beta motif appeared characteristic of ankylosing spondylitis blood. Disease-linked clones were reportedly significantly enriched in matched ankylosing spondylitis synovial fluid.

CDR1 and CDR2 from the germline V gene are SGDLS and YYNGEE. The germline V and J ends were trimmed by 0 bases and 6 bases, with 7 bases remaining between them. This CDR3 spans 12 amino acids. On this clonotype itself: What it recognizes is unknown.

MiXCR, applied by TCRdb to the 5' RACE reads, yields one record per CDR3 protein. Of about 750,000 distinct CDR3 sequences in the sample, around 17% were seen once. Sequences were obtained from blood, either unsorted or a sorted T cell fraction (not recorded which). The clonotype was recovered from a male donor with ankylosing spondylitis. This rearrangement joins TRBV9 to TRBJ2-7; possible D gene TRBD2, 5 bases. This CDR3 reads CASSVDGGEQYF. Written as DNA, the CDR3 is TGTGCCAGCAGCGTAGATGGAGGCGAGCAGTACTTC.